The 13 T cell receptor beta chains given below trace back to one sample, sequenced in a study of CD8 T cells in ankylosing spondylitis. General study results and limits: Apparently characteristic of ankylosing spondylitis blood was a TCR beta motif (about 8 highly homologous variants).

No antigen has been identified for these receptors. Each CDR3 protein is one row after TCRdb ran MiXCR on the 5' RACE reads. The sample has a few hundred thousand distinct CDR3 sequences; 20% to 25% are singletons. Specimen: blood, either unsorted or a sorted T cell fraction (not recorded which). The receptors here all came from a male donor with ankylosing spondylitis.

The chain uses TRBV28 and TRBJ2-3; the D gene could be TRBD1 or TRBD2 (5 bases each). CDR1 and CDR2 from the germline V gene are MDHEN and SYDVKM. CDR3 length: 17 amino acids. V dropped 6 bases and J dropped 0 bases, with 19 bases sitting between them. CDR3 sequence: CASRDGGFRSSTDTQYF. The CDR3 DNA is TGTGCCAGCAGAGATGGGGGATTTCGTTCTAGCACAGATACGCAGTATTTT.

This chain joins TRBV5-1 and TRBJ2-2; 9 bases align to TRBD2. The length of the CDR3 is 16 residues. The V and J ends lost 3 bases and 7 bases, in that order; junction bases with no gene match: 10. Germline lookup yields CDR1 SGHRS and CDR2 YFSETQ. The CDR3 sequence is CASSSSPGAGGGELFF. DNA for the CDR3: TGCGCCAGCAGCTCCTCTCCGGGAGCGGGAGGCGGGGAGCTGTTTTTT.

The CDR3 bases are TGTGCCAGCAGCCAACTACAGGGATTTGGCTACACCTTC. Its protein is CASSQLQGFGYTF. The chain links TRBV4-2 to TRBJ1-2; D may be TRBD1 (6 bases). The CDR3 consists of 13 residues. Trimming shortened V by 2 bases and J by 7 bases, and 11 bases separated the two germline ends. Germline V gene lookup returns CDR1 LGHNA and CDR2 YNFKEQ.

This clonotype was recorded a few times. CDR3 DNA sequence: TGTGCCAGCAGCACGGGACAGGGGGCTTCTAACTATGGCTACACCTTC. It yields the protein CASSTGQGASNYGYTF. V is TRBV28 and J is TRBJ1-2; 12 nucleotides match TRBD1. V shed 6 bases, J shed 0 bases, and the junction held 5 bases outside the gene matches. The germline V gene encodes CDR1 MDHEN and CDR2 SYDVKM. The CDR3 has 16 amino acids.

The chain uses TRBV20-1 and TRBJ1-1, with D possibly TRBD1 on 5 matching bases. V was cut by 6 bases and J by 5 bases, with 16 bases left in between. The germline V gene has CDR1 DFQATT and CDR2 SNEGSKA (reference sequence). The CDR3 consists of 13 residues. In DNA form, the CDR3 reads TGCAGTGCCAGCATTGGGGGATGGACTGAAGCTTTCTTT. Translation gives CSASIGGWTEAFF.

This clonotype was observed a few times. The chain recombines TRBV4-2 with TRBJ2-1; D unresolved. Per the germline V gene, CDR1 is LGHNA and CDR2 is YNFKEQ. CDR3 length: 14 residues. The V end was cut by 0 bases, the J end by 8 bases, with 11 bases between. The CDR3: CASSQDLGSYEQFF. CDR3 coding DNA: TGTGCCAGCAGCCAAGATCTTGGTAGCTATGAGCAGTTCTTC.

The chain links TRBV4-1 to TRBJ1-1, with TRBD1 matching 7 bases. This CDR3 is built from 15 residues. V lost 3 bases, J lost 3 bases, and 7 bases stayed unmatched. Per the germline V gene, CDR1 is MGHRA and CDR2 is YSYEKL. In DNA, the CDR3 is TGCGCCAGCAGCCACCCCGGACAGGCTTACACTGAAGCTTTCTTT. This gives the protein CASSHPGQAYTEAFF.

The genes are TRBV6-5 and TRBJ2-7; TRBD2 aligns across 7 bases. Trimming took 0 bases from V and 7 from J; bases not matched to a gene: 6. The germline CDR1 and CDR2 sequences are MNHEY and SVGAGI. The CDR3 is made up of 14 amino acids. The DNA for the CDR3 is TGTGCCAGCAGTTACTCGGAGGGAGGGGAAGAGCAGTACTTC. Its protein product is CASSYSEGGEEQYF.

The rearrangement uses TRBV5-1 and TRBJ1-4, with D maybe TRBD1 (5 bases). Germline CDR1 and CDR2: SGHRS and YFSETQ. The V end was cut by 4 bases, the J end by 5 bases, with 15 bases between. The CDR3 has 15 residues. The DNA for the CDR3 is TGCGCCAGCAGCCCCGTTCGACAGCCAAATGAAAAACTGTTTTTT. Protein product: CASSPVRQPNEKLFF.

The chain couples TRBV28 to TRBJ2-1, with 14 bases lining up with TRBD2. Trimming at V came to 3 bases and at J to 10 bases, leaving 8 bases not matched to a gene. Per the germline V gene, CDR1 is MDHEN and CDR2 is SYDVKM. This CDR3 is 16 amino acids long. The CDR3 nucleotides read TGTGCCAGCAGTTTGGGGGGACTAGCGGGAGTCGAGGAGCAGTTCTTC. This gives the protein CASSLGGLAGVEEQFF.

This chain uses TRBV9 with TRBJ1-1; D is possibly TRBD1 (5 bases). Germline V gives CDR1 SGDLS, CDR2 YYNGEE. The V and J ends lost 0 bases and 7 bases respectively, with 13 bases between them. This CDR3 is built from 14 residues. CDR3 protein: CASSVAPGPDEAFF. The CDR3 bases are TGTGCCAGCAGCGTAGCCCCGGGGCCAGATGAAGCTTTCTTT.

This chain joins TRBV5-1 and TRBJ2-2; either TRBD1 or TRBD2 may fit D (5 bases each). The germline CDR1 and CDR2 sequences are SGHRS and YFSETQ. With 1 base removed from V and 7 bases from J, the gap between germline ends came to 14 bases. This CDR3 has 15 amino acids. The CDR3 DNA sequence: TGCGCCAGCAGCTTGTTGGGGGAGTTCGGCGGGGAGCTGTTTTTT. It encodes CASSLLGEFGGELFF.

CDR3 protein: CSARVAGRDSTEAFF. The CDR3 nucleotides read TGCAGTGCTAGAGTAGCAGGGAGGGATTCCACTGAAGCTTTCTTT. V and J are TRBV20-1 and TRBJ1-1; TRBD1 might be the D (5 bases). CDR3 length: 15 residues. Germline CDR1 is DFQATT and CDR2 is SNEGSKA (reference sequence). The ends were cut back, 1 base at V and 4 bases at J, with 16 bases in the middle.